This T cell receptor beta chain is from a study of metastatic and nonmetastatic thyroid tumors. Overall study: Both malignant and benign thyroid patients supplied peripheral blood and tumor or nodule tissue samples, across which the repertoires of these patients were then compared.

TCRdb re-called the PCR reads with MiXCR. Here the sample spans around 65,000 clones, 12% to 15% being singletons. This clone came up many times. Not a single patient had been given any form of treatment at any point before undergoing thyroid surgery. CDR1 is DFQATT, CDR2 SNEGSKA, per germline (reference sequence). V was clipped by 3 bases and J by 0 bases, with 27 bases between them. This CDR3 spans 19 amino acids. This receptor was identified in a male donor with papillary thyroid cancer or a benign thyroid nodule (not recorded which). Some clones in this sample may be carry-over from other donors' samples. The gene calls are TRBV20-1 and TRBJ2-7, with D perhaps TRBD2 (6 bases). Sequencing was carried out using blood. This CDR3 reads CSASDLRDSGRMGSYEQYF. The CDR3 DNA reads TGCAGTGCTAGTGACTTGCGGGACTCAGGCCGGATGGGCTCCTACGAGCAGTACTTC.